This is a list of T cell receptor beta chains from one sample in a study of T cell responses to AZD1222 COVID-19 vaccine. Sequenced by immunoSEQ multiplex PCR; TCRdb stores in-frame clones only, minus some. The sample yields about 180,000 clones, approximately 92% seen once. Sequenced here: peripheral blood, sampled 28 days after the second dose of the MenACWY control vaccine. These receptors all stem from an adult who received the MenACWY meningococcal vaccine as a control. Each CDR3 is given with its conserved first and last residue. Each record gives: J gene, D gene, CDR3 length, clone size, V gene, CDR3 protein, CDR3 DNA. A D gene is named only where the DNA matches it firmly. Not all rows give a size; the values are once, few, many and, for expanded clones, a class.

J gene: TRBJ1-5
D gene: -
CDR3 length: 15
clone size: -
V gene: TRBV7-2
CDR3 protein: CASSLASGLNQPQHF
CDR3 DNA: TGTGCCAGCAGCTTAGCGTCGGGACTGAATCAGCCCCAGCATTTT

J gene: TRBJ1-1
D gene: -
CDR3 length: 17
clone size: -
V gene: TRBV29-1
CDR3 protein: CSVERREGEWGRTEAFF
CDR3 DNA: TGCAGCGTTGAGCGCAGGGAAGGTGAATGGGGCCGCACTGAAGCTTTCTTT

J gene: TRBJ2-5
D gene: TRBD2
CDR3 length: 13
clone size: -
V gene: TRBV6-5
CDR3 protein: CASSLSGVETQYF
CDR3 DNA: TGTGCCAGCAGCCTTAGCGGGGTAGAGACCCAGTACTTC

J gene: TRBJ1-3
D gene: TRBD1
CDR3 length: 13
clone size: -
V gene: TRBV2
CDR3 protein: CASREEGAYTIYF
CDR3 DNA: TGTGCCAGCAGGGAGGAGGGGGCTTACACCATATATTTT

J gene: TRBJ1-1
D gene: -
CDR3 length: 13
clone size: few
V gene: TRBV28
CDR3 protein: CASSLGVETEAFF
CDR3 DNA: TGTGCCAGCAGTCTGGGAGTTGAGACTGAAGCTTTCTTT

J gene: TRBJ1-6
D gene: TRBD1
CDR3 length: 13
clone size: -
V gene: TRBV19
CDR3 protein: CATVGQANSPLHF
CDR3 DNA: TGTGCCACTGTGGGACAGGCTAATTCACCCCTCCACTTT

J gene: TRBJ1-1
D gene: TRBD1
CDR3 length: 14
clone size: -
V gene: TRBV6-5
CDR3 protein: CASSYRGRGTEAFF
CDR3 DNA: TGTGCCAGCAGTTACAGGGGGCGGGGGACTGAAGCTTTCTTT

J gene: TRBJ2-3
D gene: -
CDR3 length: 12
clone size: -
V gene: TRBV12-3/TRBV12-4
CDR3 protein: CASSLAGDTQYF
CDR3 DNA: TGTGCCAGCAGTTTAGCCGGGGATACGCAGTATTTT

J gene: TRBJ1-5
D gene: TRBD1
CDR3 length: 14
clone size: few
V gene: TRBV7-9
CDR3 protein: CASTIGQGDQPQHF
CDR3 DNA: TGTGCCAGCACCATTGGCCAGGGGGACCAGCCCCAGCATTTT

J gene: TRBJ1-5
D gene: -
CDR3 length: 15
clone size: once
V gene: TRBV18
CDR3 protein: CASSPLGGAGQPQHF
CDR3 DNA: TGTGCCAGCTCACCCTTGGGGGGCGCGGGTCAGCCCCAGCATTTT

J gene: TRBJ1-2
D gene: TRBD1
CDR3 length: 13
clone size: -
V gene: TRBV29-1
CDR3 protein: CSVYRGPARGYTF
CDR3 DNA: TGCAGCGTGTACAGGGGGCCGGCCAGGGGCTACACCTTC

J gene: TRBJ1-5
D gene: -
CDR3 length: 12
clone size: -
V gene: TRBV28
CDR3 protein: CASTQSNQPQHF
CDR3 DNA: TGTGCCAGCACTCAGAGCAATCAGCCCCAGCATTTT

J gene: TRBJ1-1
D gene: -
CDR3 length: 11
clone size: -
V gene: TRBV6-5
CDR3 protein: CASQRYTEAFF
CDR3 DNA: TGTGCCAGCCAACGGTACACTGAAGCTTTCTTT

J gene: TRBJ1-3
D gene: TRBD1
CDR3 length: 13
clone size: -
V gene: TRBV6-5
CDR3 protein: CASRTGQGDTIYF
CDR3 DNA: TGTGCCAGCAGAACAGGACAGGGAGACACCATATATTTT

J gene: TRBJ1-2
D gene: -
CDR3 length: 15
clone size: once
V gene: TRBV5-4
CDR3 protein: CASSNLDTGHYGYTF
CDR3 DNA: TGTGCCAGCAGCAACCTTGATACGGGGCACTATGGCTACACCTTC

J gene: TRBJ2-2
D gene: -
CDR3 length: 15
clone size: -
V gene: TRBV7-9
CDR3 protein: CASSLAMGLAGELFF
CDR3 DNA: TGTGCCAGCAGCTTAGCGATGGGTTTGGCCGGGGAGCTGTTTTTT

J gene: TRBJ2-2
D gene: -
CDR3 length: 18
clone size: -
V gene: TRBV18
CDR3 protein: CASSINVYGQGNTGELFF
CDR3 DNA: TGTGCCAGCTCAATAAACGTCTACGGTCAGGGGAACACCGGGGAGCTGTTTTTT

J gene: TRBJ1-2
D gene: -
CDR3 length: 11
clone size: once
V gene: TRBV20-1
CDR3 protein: CSAFLGDGYTF
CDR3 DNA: TGCAGTGCCTTCCTAGGGGATGGCTACACCTTC

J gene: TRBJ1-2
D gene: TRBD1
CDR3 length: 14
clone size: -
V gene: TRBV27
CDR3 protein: CASGQGGVGYGYTF
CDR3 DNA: TGTGCCAGCGGACAGGGGGGTGTGGGCTATGGCTACACCTTC

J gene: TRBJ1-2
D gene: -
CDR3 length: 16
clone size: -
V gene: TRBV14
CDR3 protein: CASSQDLARLSGGYTF
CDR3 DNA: TGTGCCAGCAGCCAAGATCTTGCCAGGCTAAGTGGTGGCTACACCTTC

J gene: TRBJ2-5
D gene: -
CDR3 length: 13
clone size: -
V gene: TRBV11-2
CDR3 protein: CASNRGYQETQYF
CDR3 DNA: TGTGCCAGTAACCGTGGGTACCAAGAGACCCAGTACTTC

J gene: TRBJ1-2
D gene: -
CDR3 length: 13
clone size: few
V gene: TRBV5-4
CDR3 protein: CASSFSEGTQPLF
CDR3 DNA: TGTGCCAGCAGCTTCTCTGAGGGGACACAGCCCCTCTTC

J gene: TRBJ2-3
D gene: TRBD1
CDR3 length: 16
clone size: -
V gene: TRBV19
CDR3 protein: CASSIDGRGRTDTQYF
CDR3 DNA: TGTGCCAGTAGTATAGATGGCAGGGGGCGCACAGATACGCAGTATTTT

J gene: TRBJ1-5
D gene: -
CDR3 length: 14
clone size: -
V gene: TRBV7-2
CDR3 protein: CASSLGYSNQPQHF
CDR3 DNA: TGTGCCAGCAGCTTGGGTTATAGCAATCAGCCCCAGCATTTT

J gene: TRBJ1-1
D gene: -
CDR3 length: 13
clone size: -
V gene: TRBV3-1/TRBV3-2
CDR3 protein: CASSQVQNTEAFF
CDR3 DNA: TGTGCCAGCAGCCAAGTTCAGAACACTGAAGCTTTCTTT

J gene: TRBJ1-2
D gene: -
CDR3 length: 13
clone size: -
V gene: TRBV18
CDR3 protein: CASSPSGYYGYTF
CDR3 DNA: TGTGCCAGCTCACCATCAGGCTACTATGGCTACACCTTC

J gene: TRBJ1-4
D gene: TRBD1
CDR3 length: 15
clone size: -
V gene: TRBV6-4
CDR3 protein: CASSVDRGSNEKLFF
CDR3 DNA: TGTGCCAGCAGTGTCGACAGGGGCTCTAATGAAAAACTGTTTTTT

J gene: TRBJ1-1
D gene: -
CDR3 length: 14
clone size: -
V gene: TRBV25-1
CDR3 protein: CASTALRGITEAFF
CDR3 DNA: TGTGCCAGCACCGCTTTGAGAGGGATAACTGAAGCTTTCTTT

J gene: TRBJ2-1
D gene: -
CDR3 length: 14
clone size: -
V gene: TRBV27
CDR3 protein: CASSLSHPYNEQFF
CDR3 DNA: TGTGCCAGCAGTTTATCTCACCCCTACAATGAGCAGTTCTTC

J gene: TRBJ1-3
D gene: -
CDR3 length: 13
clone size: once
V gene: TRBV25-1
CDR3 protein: CASSVETGNTIYF
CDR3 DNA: TGTGCCAGCAGTGTAGAAACTGGAAACACCATATATTTT

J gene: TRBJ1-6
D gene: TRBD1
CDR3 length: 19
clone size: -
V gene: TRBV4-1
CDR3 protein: CASSQKRDSPSAHNSPLHF
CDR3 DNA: TGCGCCAGCAGCCAGAAACGGGACAGCCCCTCTGCCCATAATTCACCCCTCCACTTT

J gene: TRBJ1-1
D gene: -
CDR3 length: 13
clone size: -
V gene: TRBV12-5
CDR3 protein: CASGPGLGTEAFF
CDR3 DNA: TGTGCTAGTGGTCCGGGGCTGGGCACTGAAGCTTTCTTT

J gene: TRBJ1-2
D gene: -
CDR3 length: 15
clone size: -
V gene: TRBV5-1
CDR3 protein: CASSPDRTERYGYTF
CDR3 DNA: TGCGCCAGCAGCCCCGACAGGACTGAACGTTATGGCTACACCTTC

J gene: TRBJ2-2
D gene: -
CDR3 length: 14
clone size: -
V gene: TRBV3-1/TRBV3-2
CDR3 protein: CASSQRGPPGELFF
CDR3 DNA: TGTGCCAGCAGCCAAAGGGGTCCTCCCGGGGAGCTGTTTTTT

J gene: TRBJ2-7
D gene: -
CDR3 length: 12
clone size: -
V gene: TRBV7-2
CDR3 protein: CASGDRPYEQYF
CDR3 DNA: TGTGCCAGCGGCGACAGGCCCTACGAGCAGTACTTC

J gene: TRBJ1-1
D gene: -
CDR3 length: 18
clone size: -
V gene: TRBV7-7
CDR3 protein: CASSLGQIHGPMNTEAFF
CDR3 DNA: TGTGCCAGCAGCTTAGGACAGATCCACGGGCCGATGAACACTGAAGCTTTCTTT

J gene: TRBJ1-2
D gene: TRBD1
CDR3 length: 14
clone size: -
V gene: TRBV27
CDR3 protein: CASNSGQRGYGYTF
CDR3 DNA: TGTGCCAGCAACTCGGGACAGCGTGGATATGGCTACACCTTC

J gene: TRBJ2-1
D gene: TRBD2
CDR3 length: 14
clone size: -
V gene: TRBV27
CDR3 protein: CASPLAGGQNEQFF
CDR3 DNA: TGTGCCAGCCCTCTAGCGGGGGGGCAGAATGAGCAGTTCTTC

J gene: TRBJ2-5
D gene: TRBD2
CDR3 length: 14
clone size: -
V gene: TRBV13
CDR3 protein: CASSLAGGHGTQYF
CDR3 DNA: TGTGCCAGCAGCTTAGCGGGGGGGCACGGGACCCAGTACTTC

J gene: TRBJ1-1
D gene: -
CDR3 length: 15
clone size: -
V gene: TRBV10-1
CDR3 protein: CASSESGRTNTEAFF
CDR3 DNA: TGCGCCAGCAGTGAGTCCGGACGTACGAACACTGAAGCTTTCTTT

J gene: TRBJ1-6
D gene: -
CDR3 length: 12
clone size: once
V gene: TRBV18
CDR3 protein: CASSGRDSPLHF
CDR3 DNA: TGTGCCAGCTCCGGGCGGGATTCACCCCTCCACTTT

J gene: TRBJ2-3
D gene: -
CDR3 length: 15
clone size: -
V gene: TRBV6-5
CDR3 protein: CASSYSAQLTDTQYF
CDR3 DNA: TGTGCCAGCAGTTACTCCGCACAGCTCACAGATACGCAGTATTTT

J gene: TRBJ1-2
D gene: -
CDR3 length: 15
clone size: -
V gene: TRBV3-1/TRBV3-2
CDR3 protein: CASSQDLDPHYGYTF
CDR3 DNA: TGTGCCAGCAGCCAAGACCTTGACCCCCACTATGGCTACACCTTC

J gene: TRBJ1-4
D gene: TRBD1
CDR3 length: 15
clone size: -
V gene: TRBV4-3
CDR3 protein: CASSHARDRSEKLFF
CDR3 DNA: TGCGCCAGCAGCCATGCCCGGGACAGGAGTGAAAAACTGTTTTTT

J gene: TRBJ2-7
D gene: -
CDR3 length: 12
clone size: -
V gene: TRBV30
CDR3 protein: CAWTAGLREQYF
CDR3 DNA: TGTGCCTGGACGGCGGGTCTCCGCGAGCAGTACTTC

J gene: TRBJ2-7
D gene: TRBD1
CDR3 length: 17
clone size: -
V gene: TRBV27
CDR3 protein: CASSFYGRGQGAREQYF
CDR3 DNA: TGTGCCAGCAGTTTCTACGGACGGGGACAGGGGGCGCGGGAGCAGTACTTC

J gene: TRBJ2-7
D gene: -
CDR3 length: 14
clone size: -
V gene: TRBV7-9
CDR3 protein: CASRDGSGNYEQYF
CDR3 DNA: TGTGCCAGCAGGGATGGGAGCGGAAACTACGAGCAGTACTTC

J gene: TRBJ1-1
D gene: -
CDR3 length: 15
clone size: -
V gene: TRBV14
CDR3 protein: CASSQIHTRNTEAFF
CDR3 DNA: TGTGCCAGCAGCCAGATTCACACAAGGAACACTGAAGCTTTCTTT

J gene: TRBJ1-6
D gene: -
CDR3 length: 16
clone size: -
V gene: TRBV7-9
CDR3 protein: CASSSQGLGDNSPLHF
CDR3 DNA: TGTGCCAGCAGCTCTCAGGGTCTGGGGGATAATTCACCCCTCCACTTT